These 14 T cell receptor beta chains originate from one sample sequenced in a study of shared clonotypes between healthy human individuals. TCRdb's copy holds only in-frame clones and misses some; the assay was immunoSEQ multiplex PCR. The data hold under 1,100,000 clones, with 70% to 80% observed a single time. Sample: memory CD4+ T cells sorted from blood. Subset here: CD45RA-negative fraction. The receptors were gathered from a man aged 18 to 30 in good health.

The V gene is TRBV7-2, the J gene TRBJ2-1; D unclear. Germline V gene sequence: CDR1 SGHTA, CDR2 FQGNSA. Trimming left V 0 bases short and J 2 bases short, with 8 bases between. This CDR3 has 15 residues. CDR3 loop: CASSLAGLPYNEQFF. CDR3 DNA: TGTGCCAGCAGCTTAGCGGGTCTGCCCTACAATGAGCAGTTCTTC.

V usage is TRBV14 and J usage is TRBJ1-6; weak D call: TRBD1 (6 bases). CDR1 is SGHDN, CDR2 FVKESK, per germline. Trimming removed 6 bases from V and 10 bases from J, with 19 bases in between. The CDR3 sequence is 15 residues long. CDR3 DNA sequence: TGTGCCAGCAGTCTTACGACAGGAGGCACGTCACCCCTCCACTTT. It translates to CASSLTTGGTSPLHF.

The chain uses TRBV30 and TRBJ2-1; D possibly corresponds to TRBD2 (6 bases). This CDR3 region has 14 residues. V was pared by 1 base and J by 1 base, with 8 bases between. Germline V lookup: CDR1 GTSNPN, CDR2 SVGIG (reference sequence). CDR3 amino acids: CAWSGGGSYNEQFF. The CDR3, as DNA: TGTGCCTGGAGTGGGGGAGGATCCTACAATGAGCAGTTCTTC. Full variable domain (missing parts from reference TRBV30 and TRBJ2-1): SQTIHQWPATLVQPVGSPLSLECTVEGTSNPNLYWYRQAAGRGLQLLFYSVGIGQISSEVPQNLSASRPQDRQFILSSKKLLLSDSGFYLCAWSGGGSYNEQFFGPGTRLTVL.

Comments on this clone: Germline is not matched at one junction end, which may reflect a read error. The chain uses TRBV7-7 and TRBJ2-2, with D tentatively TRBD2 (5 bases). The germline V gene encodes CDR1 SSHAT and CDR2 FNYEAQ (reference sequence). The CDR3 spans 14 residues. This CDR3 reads CASSLASGAGELFF. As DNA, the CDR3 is TGTGCTAGCAGCTTAGCGTCCGGGGCCGGGGAGCTGTTTTTT.

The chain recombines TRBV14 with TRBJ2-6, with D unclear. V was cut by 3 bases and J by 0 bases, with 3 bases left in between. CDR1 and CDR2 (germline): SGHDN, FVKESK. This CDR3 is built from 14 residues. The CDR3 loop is CASSQFSGANVLTF. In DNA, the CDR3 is TGTGCCAGCAGCCAGTTCTCTGGGGCCAACGTCCTGACTTTC.

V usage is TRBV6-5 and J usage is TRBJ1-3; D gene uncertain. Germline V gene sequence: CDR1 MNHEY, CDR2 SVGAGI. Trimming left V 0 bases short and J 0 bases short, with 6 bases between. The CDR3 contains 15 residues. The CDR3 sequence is CASSYSAYSGNTIYF. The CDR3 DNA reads TGTGCCAGCAGTTACTCAGCTTACTCTGGAAACACCATATATTTT.

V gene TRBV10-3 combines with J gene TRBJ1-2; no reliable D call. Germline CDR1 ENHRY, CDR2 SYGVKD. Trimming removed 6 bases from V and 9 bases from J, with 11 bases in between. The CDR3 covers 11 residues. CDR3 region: CAIRDASSYTF. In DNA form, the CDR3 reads TGTGCCATCAGGGACGCCTCGAGCTACACCTTC.

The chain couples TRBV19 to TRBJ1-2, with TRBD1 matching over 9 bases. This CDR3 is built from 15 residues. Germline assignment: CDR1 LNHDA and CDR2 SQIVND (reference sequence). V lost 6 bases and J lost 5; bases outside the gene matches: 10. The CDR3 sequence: CASSSSRDREYGYTF. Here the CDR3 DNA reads TGTGCCAGTAGCTCAAGCCGGGACAGGGAATATGGCTACACCTTC.

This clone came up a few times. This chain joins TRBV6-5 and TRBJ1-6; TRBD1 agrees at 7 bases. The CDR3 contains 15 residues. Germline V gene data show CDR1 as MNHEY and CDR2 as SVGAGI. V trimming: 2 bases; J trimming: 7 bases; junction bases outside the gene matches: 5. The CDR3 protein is CASSYGTAGNSPLHF. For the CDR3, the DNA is TGTGCCAGCAGTTACGGGACAGCCGGGAATTCACCCCTCCACTTT.

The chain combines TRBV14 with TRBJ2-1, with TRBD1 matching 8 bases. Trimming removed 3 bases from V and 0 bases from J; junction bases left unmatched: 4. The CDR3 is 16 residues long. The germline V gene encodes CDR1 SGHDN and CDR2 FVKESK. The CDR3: CASSHYGQGSYNEQFF. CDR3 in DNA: TGTGCCAGCAGCCATTATGGACAGGGCTCCTACAATGAGCAGTTCTTC.

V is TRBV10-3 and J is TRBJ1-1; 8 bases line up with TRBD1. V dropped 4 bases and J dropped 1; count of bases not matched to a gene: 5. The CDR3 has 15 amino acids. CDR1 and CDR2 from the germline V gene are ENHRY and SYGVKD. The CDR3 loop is CAISGQGRANTEAFF. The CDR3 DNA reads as TGTGCCATCAGTGGACAGGGGAGGGCGAACACTGAAGCTTTCTTT.

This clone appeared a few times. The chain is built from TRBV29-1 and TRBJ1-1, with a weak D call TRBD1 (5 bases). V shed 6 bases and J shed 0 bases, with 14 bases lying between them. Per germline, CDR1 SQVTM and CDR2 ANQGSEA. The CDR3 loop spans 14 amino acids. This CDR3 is CSVLGGGMNTEAFF. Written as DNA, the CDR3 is TGCAGCGTCCTCGGCGGGGGAATGAACACTGAAGCTTTCTTT.

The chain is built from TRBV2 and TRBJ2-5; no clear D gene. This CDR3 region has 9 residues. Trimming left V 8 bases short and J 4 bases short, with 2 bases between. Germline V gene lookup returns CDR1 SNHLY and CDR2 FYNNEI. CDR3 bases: TGTGCCAGCGGAGAGACCCAGTACTTC. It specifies CASGETQYF.

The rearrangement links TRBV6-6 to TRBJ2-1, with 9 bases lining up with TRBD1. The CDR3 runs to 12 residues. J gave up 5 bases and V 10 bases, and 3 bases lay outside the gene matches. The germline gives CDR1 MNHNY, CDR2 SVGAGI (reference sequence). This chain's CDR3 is CATRDRDNEQFF. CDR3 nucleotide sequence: TGTGCCACGAGGGACAGGGACAATGAGCAGTTCTTC.